The 16 T cell receptor beta chains given below trace back to one sample, sequenced in a study of blood T cell repertoires in COVID-19. Sequenced by immunoSEQ multiplex PCR; TCRdb stores in-frame clones only, minus some. The repertoire holds about 350,000 clones, with approximately 90% as singletons. Sequencing used peripheral blood. The receptor set was obtained from a woman aged 60 to 75 with COVID-19, enrolled during active disease.

The CDR3 region is CSVQQGQNTEAFF. The CDR3 DNA reads as TGCAGCGTCCAACAGGGACAGAACACTGAAGCTTTCTTT. The chain carries TRBV29-1 and TRBJ1-1, with D perhaps matching TRBD1 (6 bases). The CDR3 totals 13 residues. V lost 6 bases and J 1 base, leaving 12 bases between the germline ends. Germline assignment: CDR1 SQVTM and CDR2 ANQGSEA.

This chain joins TRBV18 and TRBJ2-2; 10 bases match TRBD1. Germline CDR1 is KGHSH and CDR2 is LQKENI. The V segment lost 10 bases and the J segment 4 bases; nucleotides outside the gene matches: 6. This CDR3 is 14 amino acids long. The CDR3 sequence is CATRTGGSTGELFF. CDR3 bases: TGTGCCACCCGGACAGGGGGTAGCACCGGGGAGCTGTTTTTT.

The chain uses TRBV29-1 and TRBJ1-5, with 8 bases fitting TRBD1. Trimming at V came to 6 bases and at J to 2 bases, leaving 3 bases not matched to a gene. CDR1 is SQVTM and CDR2 is ANQGSEA in the germline V gene. The CDR3 contains 13 residues. CDR3 coding DNA: TGCAGCGTCCAGGGGGCTGGCAATCAGCCCCAGCATTTT. Translation: CSVQGAGNQPQHF.

The chain couples TRBV5-5 to TRBJ2-7; 9 nucleotides agree with TRBD2. CDR3 length: 15 amino acids. V was pared by 0 bases and J by 2 bases, with 3 bases of the junction left unmatched. CDR1 and CDR2 (germline): SGHKS, YYEKEE (reference sequence). The CDR3 region has the DNA TGTGCCAGCAGCTTGGGAGGACTAGCGACCTACGAGCAGTACTTC. The encoded protein is CASSLGGLATYEQYF.

The chain recombines TRBV5-1 with TRBJ2-2; tentative D call: TRBD2 (6 bases). This CDR3 comprises 14 residues. The V gene's germline CDR1 is SGHRS and CDR2 YFSETQ. The V gene lost 2 bases and the J gene lost 6 bases, with 11 bases spanning the gap. In DNA form, the CDR3 reads TGCGCCAGCAGCTTCGGGACTGAAGCCGGGGAGCTGTTTTTT. This codes for CASSFGTEAGELFF. The full variable domain, completed using reference TRBV5-1 and TRBJ2-2, is KAGVTQTPRYLIKTRGQQVTLSCSPISGHRSVSWYQQTPGQGLQFLFEYFSETQRNKGNFPGRFSGRQFSNSRSEMNVSTLELGDSALYLCASSFGTEAGELFFGEGSRLTVL.

This CDR3 reads CASSDGQAVVEPQHF. As DNA, the CDR3 is TGTGCCAGTAGCGACGGACAGGCGGTTGTCGAACCCCAGCATTTT. The gene calls are TRBV19 and TRBJ1-5; TRBD1 aligns across 7 bases. CDR3 length: 15 residues. Trimming took 6 bases from V and 10 from J; bases not matched to a gene: 15. Per the germline V gene, CDR1 is LNHDA and CDR2 is SQIVND (reference sequence).

This clone has only one observation. This chain connects TRBV5-1 to TRBJ2-2; 9 bases agree with TRBD1. The CDR3 is made up of 15 amino acids. With V trimmed by 7 bases and J by 5 bases, 9 bases remained unmatched. CDR1 SGHRS and CDR2 YFSETQ come from the germline V gene. The CDR3 DNA sequence: TGCGCCAGCGTCGTGGGACAGGGTTTTACCGGGGAGCTGTTTTTT. It is translated as CASVVGQGFTGELFF.

The CDR3 spells CASSSTGDNYNEQFF. The CDR3 region has the DNA TGTGCCAGCAGCTCGACAGGGGATAACTACAATGAGCAGTTCTTC. The chain carries TRBV7-2 and TRBJ2-1, with 8 bases fitting TRBD1. V gave up 4 bases and J gave up 3 bases; unmatched junction bases: 5. The V gene's germline CDR1 is SGHTA and CDR2 FQGNSA. The CDR3 has 15 amino acids. Using reference TRBV7-2 and TRBJ2-1 for the parts outside the CDR3, the full variable domain is GAGVSQSPSNKVTEKGKDVELRCDPISGHTALYWYRQSLGQGLEFLIYFQGNSAPDKSGLPSDRFSAERTGGSVSTLTIQRTQQEDSAVYLCASSSTGDNYNEQFFGPGTRLTVL.

The genes are TRBV5-1 and TRBJ1-1; weak D call: TRBD1 (6 bases). V lost 4 bases and J lost 5, with 18 bases in between. The CDR3 runs 15 residues. Germline V gene sequence: CDR1 SGHRS, CDR2 YFSETQ. CDR3 bases: TGCGCCAGCAGCGCCGGGACACCCTCAGGAACTGAAGCTTTCTTT. It specifies CASSAGTPSGTEAFF.

A single count supports this clone. The V and J genes are TRBV7-3 and TRBJ1-2, with no clear D. The germline V gene encodes CDR1 SGHTA and CDR2 FQGTGA. This CDR3 has 14 residues. V was clipped by 7 bases and J by 2 bases, with 14 bases between them. The CDR3 spells CASTLLRSNYGYTF. The CDR3 region has the DNA TGTGCCAGCACCTTGCTCCGGTCAAACTATGGCTACACCTTC.

The chain joins TRBV5-1 to TRBJ1-5, with 8 bases that match TRBD1. V lost 6 bases, J lost 9 bases, and 8 bases stayed unmatched. The V gene's germline CDR1 is SGHRS and CDR2 YFSETQ. The CDR3 spans 13 residues. CDR3: CASTRQGLGPQHF. The DNA for the CDR3 is TGCGCCAGCACTAGACAGGGGTTAGGGCCCCAGCATTTT.

The chain is built from TRBV3-1 (or the pseudogene TRBV3-2) and TRBJ1-1, with D unclear. V was cut by 2 bases and J by 4 bases, with 11 bases left in between. The CDR3 is made up of 14 amino acids. Germline loops: CDR1 LGHDT, CDR2 YNNKEL (reference sequence). CDR3 nucleotide sequence: TGTGCCAGCAGCCAATTGGAGACTGGCACTGAAGCTTTCTTT. Protein sequence: CASSQLETGTEAFF.

CDR3 loop: CASSQQGHEQYF. CDR3 bases: TGCGCCAGCAGCCAACAGGGCCACGAGCAGTACTTC. The rearrangement links TRBV5-1 to TRBJ2-7, with D perhaps matching TRBD1 (6 bases). The germline V gene has CDR1 SGHRS and CDR2 YFSETQ. CDR3 size: 12 residues. V lost 4 bases, J lost 5 bases, and 10 bases lay in between. The full variable domain, its missing parts supplied by reference TRBV5-1 and TRBJ2-7, is KAGVTQTPRYLIKTRGQQVTLSCSPISGHRSVSWYQQTPGQGLQFLFEYFSETQRNKGNFPGRFSGRQFSNSRSEMNVSTLELGDSALYLCASSQQGHEQYFGPGTRLTVT.

This chain uses TRBV4-1 with TRBJ2-7; 13 nucleotides match TRBD2. Trimming removed 5 bases from V and 3 bases from J; junction bases left unmatched: 7. The germline V gene encodes CDR1 MGHRA and CDR2 YSYEKL. The CDR3 has 16 amino acids. CDR3 residues: CASSRTSGGNFYEQYF. As DNA, the CDR3 is TGCGCCAGCAGCAGGACTAGCGGGGGAAACTTCTACGAGCAGTACTTC.

The chain has TRBV19 and TRBJ2-1; D perhaps matches TRBD2 (5 bases). CDR1 and CDR2 (germline): LNHDA, SQIVND (reference sequence). V shed 3 bases and J shed 2 bases, with 11 bases lying between them. The CDR3 runs 15 residues. The CDR3 sequence: CASSIRSGAYNEQFF. CDR3 bases: TGTGCCAGTAGTATCCGGTCCGGGGCCTACAATGAGCAGTTCTTC.

This clone was counted a single time. The chain links TRBV14 to TRBJ1-1; D unclear. The CDR3 is 14 amino acids. Germline loops: CDR1 SGHDN, CDR2 FVKESK. The germline V and J ends were trimmed by 4 bases and 2 bases, with 11 bases remaining between them. Here the CDR3 reads CASSRPGSNTEAFF. CDR3 DNA: TGTGCCAGCAGCCGCCCAGGCAGTAACACTGAAGCTTTCTTT.